Below, one T cell receptor beta chain is given with its context. The target antigen is unknown. For each CDR3 protein, TCRdb gives one entry from its re-call of the 5' RACE reads, without DNA. This sample carries some 440,000 distinct CDR3 sequences, with roughly 1.4% going to the ten biggest clones. This sample stems from a study of T cells expressing NK-cell markers. Study-wide context: It was sorted CD3+CD56+NKG2C+, CD3+CD56+NKG2C- and CD3+CD56-NKG2C+ T cells that supplied the TCR beta repertoires. Eight donors were sequenced, seven testing HCMV-seropositive and one testing seronegative.

Study findings and constraints: In roughly six donors, dominant NKG2C+ clonotypes were roughly 1.0-8% of CD8+ T cells. In a handful of donors, dominant clonotypes made up roughly 28.3-65% of CD3+CD56-NKG2C+ cells.

The source of this sequence is a woman in her 50s in good health. The sample was blood T cells: a sorted CD56 or NKG2C T cell subset, CD4+ or CD8+ T cells, or bulk PBMC T cells (not recorded which).

CDR3: CSATVAGSPRGDEQFF. The chain couples TRBV20-1 to TRBJ2-1; TCRdb designates TRBD2, a call that cannot be tested without DNA. Germline V lookup: CDR1 DFQATT, CDR2 SNEGSKA (reference sequence). The CDR3 is 16 amino acids.